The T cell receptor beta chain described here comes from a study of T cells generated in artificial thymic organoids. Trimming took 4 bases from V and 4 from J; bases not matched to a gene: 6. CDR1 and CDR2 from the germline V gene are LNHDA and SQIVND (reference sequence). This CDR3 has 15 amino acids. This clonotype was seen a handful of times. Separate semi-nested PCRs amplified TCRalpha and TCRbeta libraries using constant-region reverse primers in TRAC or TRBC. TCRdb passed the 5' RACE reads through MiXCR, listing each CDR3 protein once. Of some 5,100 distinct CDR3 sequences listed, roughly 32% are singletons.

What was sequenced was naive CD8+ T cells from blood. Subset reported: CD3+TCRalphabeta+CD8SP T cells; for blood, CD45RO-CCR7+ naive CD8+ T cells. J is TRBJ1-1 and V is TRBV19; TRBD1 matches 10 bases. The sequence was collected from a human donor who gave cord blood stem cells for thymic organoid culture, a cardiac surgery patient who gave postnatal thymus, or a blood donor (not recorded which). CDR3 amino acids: CASSTYGTGATEAFF. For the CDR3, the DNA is TGTGCCAGTAGTACCTACGGGACAGGGGCCACTGAAGCTTTCTTT.